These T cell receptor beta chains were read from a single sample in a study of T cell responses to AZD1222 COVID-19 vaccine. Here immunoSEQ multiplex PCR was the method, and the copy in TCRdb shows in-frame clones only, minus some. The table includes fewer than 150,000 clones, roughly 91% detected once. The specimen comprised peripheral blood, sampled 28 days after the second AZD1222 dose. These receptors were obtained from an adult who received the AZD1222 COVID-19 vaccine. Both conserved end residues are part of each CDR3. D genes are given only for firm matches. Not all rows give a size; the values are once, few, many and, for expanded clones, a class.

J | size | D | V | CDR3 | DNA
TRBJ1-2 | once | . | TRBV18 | CASSPQKLEGYTF | TGTGCCAGCTCACCACAGAAATTGGAGGGCTACACCTTC
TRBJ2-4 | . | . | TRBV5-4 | CASSLGGGSNIQYF | TGTGCCAGCAGCTTAGGGGGGGGCTCAAACATTCAGTACTTC
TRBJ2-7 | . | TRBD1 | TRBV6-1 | CASSDRQGSYEQYF | TGTGCCAGCAGTGACAGACAGGGCTCCTACGAGCAGTACTTC
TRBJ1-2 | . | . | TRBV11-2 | CASSLRDGVAYGYTF | TGTGCCAGCAGCTTAAGGGACGGGGTGGCCTATGGCTACACCTTC
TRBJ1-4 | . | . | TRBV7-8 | CASSWGPFEKLFF | TGTGCCAGCAGCTGGGGACCGTTCGAAAAACTGTTTTTT
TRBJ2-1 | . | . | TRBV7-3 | CASSLRPGNEQFF | TGTGCCAGCAGCTTAAGGCCAGGTAATGAGCAGTTCTTC
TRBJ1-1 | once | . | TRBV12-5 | CASGANDRKAFF | TGTGCTAGTGGTGCGAATGACAGGAAGGCTTTCTTT
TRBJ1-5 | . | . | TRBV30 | CAWSGGSSNQPQHF | TGTGCCTGGAGTGGGGGCTCTAGCAATCAGCCCCAGCATTTT
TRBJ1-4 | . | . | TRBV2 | CASSGEGFRNEKLFF | TGTGCCAGCAGTGGTGAAGGGTTCCGGAATGAAAAACTGTTTTTT
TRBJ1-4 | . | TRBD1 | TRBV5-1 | CASSVGTGGEKLFF | TGCGCCAGCAGTGTCGGGACAGGGGGTGAAAAACTGTTTTTT
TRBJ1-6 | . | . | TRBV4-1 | CASSQDPGNWSPLHF | TGCGCCAGCAGCCAAGACCCGGGGAATTGGTCACCCCTCCACTTT
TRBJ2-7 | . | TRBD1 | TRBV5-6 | CASSRAGTGHNPSYEQYF | TGTGCCAGCAGCAGAGCCGGGACAGGACACAATCCTTCCTACGAGCAGTACTTC
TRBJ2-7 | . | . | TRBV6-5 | CASRPTEGSDEQYF | TGTGCCAGCAGGCCCACGGAGGGCTCCGACGAGCAGTACTTC
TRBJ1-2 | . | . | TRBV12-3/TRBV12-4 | CASSFDGGRGYTF | TGTGCCAGCAGTTTCGACGGAGGACGGGGCTACACCTTC
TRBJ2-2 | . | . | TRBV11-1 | CASSSLTGDNTGELFF | TGTGCCAGCAGCTCGTTGACAGGAGACAACACCGGGGAGCTGTTTTTT
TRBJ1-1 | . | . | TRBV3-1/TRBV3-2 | CASSQGWAEAFF | TGTGCCAGCAGCCAAGGATGGGCAGAAGCTTTCTTT
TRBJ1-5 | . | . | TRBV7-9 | CASSPQGYGNQPQHF | TGTGCCAGCAGCCCACAGGGTTATGGCAATCAGCCCCAGCATTTT
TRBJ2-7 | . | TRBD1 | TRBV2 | CASSAEGALAYEQYF | TGTGCCAGCAGTGCCGAGGGGGCTCTGGCCTACGAGCAGTACTTC
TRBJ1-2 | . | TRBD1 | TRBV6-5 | CASRYGTGGGRDGYTF | TGTGCCAGCAGATACGGGACAGGGGGAGGGCGAGATGGCTACACCTTC
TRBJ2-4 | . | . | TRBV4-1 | CASSPPLGRLAKNIQYF | TGCGCCAGCAGCCCCCCCCTTGGCAGACTAGCCAAAAACATTCAGTACTTC
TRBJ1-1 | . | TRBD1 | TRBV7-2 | CASSLSTGRSEAFF | TGTGCCAGCAGCTTATCGACAGGGAGGTCTGAAGCTTTCTTT
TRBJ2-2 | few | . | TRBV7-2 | CASSPDSLTGELFF | TGTGCCAGCAGCCCCGACTCGCTAACCGGGGAGCTGTTTTTT
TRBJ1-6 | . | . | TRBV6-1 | CASSDESQSTRTSYNSPLHF | TGTGCCAGCAGTGACGAATCGCAGTCTACTAGGACGTCCTATAATTCACCCCTCCACTTT
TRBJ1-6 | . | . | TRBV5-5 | CATMDGSSYNSPLHF | TGTGCCACCATGGACGGGAGCTCCTATAATTCACCCCTCCACTTT
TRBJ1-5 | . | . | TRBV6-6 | CASSYSSVNQPQHF | TGTGCCAGCAGTTACTCCTCCGTTAATCAGCCCCAGCATTTT
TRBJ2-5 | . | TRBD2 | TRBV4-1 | CASSKEGILAGETQYF | TGCGCCAGCAGCAAAGAGGGGATCCTAGCGGGGGAGACCCAGTACTTC